A single sample is the source of the 16 T cell receptor beta chains below, sequenced in a study of blood T cell repertoires in COVID-19. The repertoire was sequenced with immunoSEQ multiplex PCR; TCRdb's copy has only in-frame clones and lacks some. Here the sample spans about 160,000 clones, roughly 81% being singletons. Source material: peripheral blood. These receptors all come from a man aged 35-49 years with acute or convalescent COVID-19.

The chain links TRBV30 to TRBJ1-6, with D perhaps TRBD1 (5 bases). In germline, CDR1 is GTSNPN, CDR2 SVGIG (reference sequence). V was pared by 3 bases and J by 6 bases, with 18 bases between. The CDR3 contains 16 residues. CDR3 residues: CAWSRSGGQPNSPLHF. DNA for the CDR3: TGTGCCTGGAGCCGTTCTGGCGGACAACCTAATTCACCCCTCCACTTT.

CDR3 DNA: TGTGCCAGGACTCTCGGGACTGAAGCTTTCTTT. Translating it yields CARTLGTEAFF. V usage is TRBV2 and J usage is TRBJ1-1; D gene unclear. Germline CDR1 and CDR2: SNHLY and FYNNEI. V shed 9 bases and J shed 5 bases, with 10 bases lying between them. The CDR3 sequence is 11 residues long.

The chain carries TRBV6-5 and TRBJ2-4, with TRBD2 matching 9 bases. The J segment lost 7 bases and the V segment lost 2 bases, leaving 0 bases of the junction unmatched. The germline gives CDR1 MNHEY, CDR2 SVGAGI. The CDR3 is made up of 13 amino acids. The CDR3 nucleotides are TGTGCCAGCAGTTACGCGGGGGGGAACATTCAGTACTTC. This encodes CASSYAGGNIQYF.

This clone appeared once. This chain uses TRBV14 with TRBJ1-6; 9 bases map to TRBD1. The CDR3 is made up of 14 amino acids. V lost 3 bases to trimming and J lost 6 bases; unmatched junction nucleotides: 0. The germline gives CDR1 SGHDN, CDR2 FVKESK. This CDR3 reads CASSQDRGNSPLHF. CDR3 DNA sequence: TGTGCCAGCAGCCAGGACAGGGGTAATTCACCCCTCCACTTT.

CDR3: CASSLTGQGTEKLFF. CDR3 DNA sequence: TGTGCCAGCAGCCTCACGGGACAGGGAACTGAAAAACTGTTTTTT. The chain links TRBV7-3 to TRBJ1-4; 9 nucleotides align to TRBD1. The ends lost 5 bases at V and 7 bases at J; junction bases unmatched: 8. The germline CDR1 and CDR2 sequences are SGHTA and FQGTGA. This CDR3 contains 15 residues.

The rearrangement links TRBV4-2 to TRBJ2-1; 8 bases map to TRBD1. Trimming cost V 1 base and J 13 bases; bases outside gene matches: 9. The CDR3 has 14 amino acids. The germline V gene encodes CDR1 LGHNA and CDR2 YNFKEQ. The CDR3 loop reads CASSQGQGAFEQFF. The DNA of the CDR3 is TGTGCCAGCAGCCAAGGGCAGGGGGCGTTTGAACAGTTCTTC.

Written as DNA, the CDR3 is TGTGCCAGTAGTATGGGAGGAAGACAGCCCCAGCATTTT. Protein product: CASSMGGRQPQHF. The V gene is TRBV19, the J gene TRBJ1-5; no definite D call. Between the trimmed V and J ends, which lost 3 bases and 7 bases, there was a span of 10 bases. The germline gives CDR1 LNHDA, CDR2 SQIVND (reference sequence). CDR3 length: 13 residues.

The J gene is TRBJ2-7, the V gene TRBV10-1, with 8 bases aligning to TRBD2. The V gene's germline CDR1 is WNHNN and CDR2 SYGVQD (reference sequence). CDR3 length: 18 amino acids. V shed 6 bases, J shed 0 bases, and the junction held 16 bases outside the gene matches. The CDR3 sequence is CASSSRGGTARFSYEQYF. The DNA for the CDR3 is TGCGCCAGCAGCTCACGGGGGGGCACAGCACGTTTCTCCTACGAGCAGTACTTC.

This chain joins TRBV30 and TRBJ1-5; D gene unclear. The germline V gene has CDR1 GTSNPN and CDR2 SVGIG (reference sequence). The V gene lost 1 base and the J gene lost 4 bases, with 5 bases spanning the gap. The CDR3 totals 12 residues. The CDR3 DNA follows: TGTGCCTGGAGTGACCGGAATCAGCCCCAGCATTTT. This translates into CAWSDRNQPQHF.

This clone was picked up a small number of times. V usage is TRBV7-2 and J usage is TRBJ2-4, with TRBD2 as a possible D gene (5 bases). The CDR3 is 14 amino acids. In germline, CDR1 is SGHTA, CDR2 FQGNSA. The V and J ends lost 0 bases and 6 bases respectively, with 9 bases between them. The CDR3 loop reads CASSLAGSTNIQYF. DNA for the CDR3: TGTGCCAGCAGCTTAGCAGGGAGTACAAACATTCAGTACTTC.

The chain joins TRBV3-1 (or the pseudogene TRBV3-2) to TRBJ1-1, with unresolved D. Trimming pared 4 bases from V and 4 bases from J, leaving 7 bases between. Germline V gene lookup returns CDR1 LGHDT and CDR2 YNNKEL (reference sequence). This CDR3 contains 12 residues. CDR3: CASSRRSTEAFF. The CDR3 DNA sequence: TGTGCCAGCAGCCGTCGGAGCACTGAAGCTTTCTTT.

The rearrangement links TRBV7-8 to TRBJ1-5, with a tentative D call TRBD1 (6 bases). Looked up from germline, CDR1 is SGHVS and CDR2 is FQNEAQ. The CDR3 spans 15 residues. V gave up 5 bases and J gave up 0 bases, with 11 bases separating them. CDR3 loop: CASSLDRFSNQPQHF. In DNA form, the CDR3 reads TGTGCCAGCAGCCTCGACAGGTTTAGCAATCAGCCCCAGCATTTT.

The chain links TRBV19 to TRBJ2-1; a weak D match, TRBD1 (6 bases). Germline CDR1 is LNHDA and CDR2 is SQIVND (reference sequence). The length of the CDR3 is 13 residues. V lost 2 bases and J lost 6, with 8 bases in between. CDR3 protein: CASSIQGTNEQFF. CDR3 in DNA: TGTGCCAGTAGTATACAGGGGACCAATGAGCAGTTCTTC.

The gene calls are TRBV6-2 or TRBV6-3 and TRBJ2-7, with 8 bases lining up with TRBD1. Germline loops: CDR1 MNHEY, CDR2 SVGEGT. This CDR3 has 16 residues. The V gene end was trimmed by 6 bases and the J gene end by 2 bases; junction bases not matched to a gene: 12. CDR3 coding DNA: TGTGCCAGCAGCCCTGCCGGGACAGGCGATACCTACGAGCAGTACTTC. Translating gives CASSPAGTGDTYEQYF.

This chain links TRBV5-4 with TRBJ2-1; 13 bases are shared with TRBD2. V lost 4 bases to trimming and J lost 5 bases; unmatched junction nucleotides: 6. The germline gives CDR1 SGHNT, CDR2 YYREEE (reference sequence). This CDR3 spans 16 amino acids. The chain's CDR3 is CASSHNGLAGDNEQFF. The CDR3 DNA reads TGTGCCAGCAGCCATAACGGACTAGCGGGGGACAATGAGCAGTTCTTC.

The genes are TRBV9 and TRBJ1-6, with TRBD1 identical over 9 bases. V lost 2 bases, J lost 9 bases, and 6 bases stayed unmatched. Per germline, CDR1 SGDLS and CDR2 YYNGEE. The CDR3 spans 15 residues. CDR3 region: CASSVVGDRVSPLHF. DNA for the CDR3: TGTGCCAGCAGCGTTGTCGGGGACAGGGTTTCACCCCTCCACTTT.